This T cell receptor (beta chain) was sequenced in a study of blood T cell repertoires in COVID-19 (dated by TCRdb to the early 2020s). Broadly, across the study: Samples from collaborators originated in the United States, Italy and Spain and spanned both the acute and convalescent phases of COVID-19. The prospective study material was composed of cDNA or gDNA derived from T cells, B-cell-depleted T cells, or PBMCs. Deeply sampled blood TCRbeta repertoires from subjects exposed to, actively infected with, or recovered from COVID-19 were included in the dataset. A freely available public database, intended as a resource for researchers studying the immune response to SARS-CoV-2, is where the repertoires were released. Samples were obtained from the ongoing ImmuneRACE study (first 160 participants) and from 1,254 subjects provided by 6 global collaborators. A de-identified subject ID, COVID-19 status, age in years and sex were almost always included in the sample metadata. Where available, HLA class I and class II types were taken from metadata supplied by the sample provider and were not determined by assay-based typing.

Collaborating institutions collected whole blood in K2EDTA tubes following their own protocols. Collaborator samples were shipped for TCRbeta analysis as frozen whole blood, isolated PBMCs, or DNA extracted from either sample type. Comments on this clone: Its antigen remains unidentified. Base qualities are not provided; no much larger clone lies one nucleotide away.

General findings and caveats noted by the study authors: The quantity of clinical and demographic metadata differed by source and by participant and was supplied without curation.

The immunoSEQ Assay, a bias-controlled multiplex PCR, was used to amplify TCRbeta CDR3 regions from genomic DNA. The authors' pipeline ran thus. The number of nucleated cells in each sample was estimated from the amplification of reference gene primers within the assay. To quantify the absolute abundance of each unique TCRbeta CDR3 rearrangement, sequence reads were collapsed and filtered. Productive Simpson clonality was computed per sample as the square root of Simpson's diversity index over productive rearrangements. The clones in this table, taken by TCRdb from immuneACCESS, are in-frame only. Not every clone is retained; where verified, under half of the shortfall comes from an unresolved V gene, and the cause of the rest is unknown. For V, J and clone size, that table is used; D and trimming come from the DNA. The sample records 35,000 to 40,000 clones, approximately 84% of which are singletons. 29% of the sample belongs to the ten largest clones.

From its cysteine to its phenylalanine, the CDR3 spans 15 amino acids. The read is trimmed to its CDR3 DNA, 45 bases read in frame from base 1. CDR1 SGHRS and CDR2 YFSETQ are derived from the germline V gene. The germline ends are 13 bases apart after V is trimmed by 3 bases and J by 3 bases. Sequencing was performed on peripheral blood. This TCR was recovered from an older man with active or convalescent COVID-19. The V and J genes are TRBV5-1 and TRBJ2-1; TRBD2 is possibly the D segment (7 matching bases). The CDR3 loop reads CASSSGGGDYNEQFF. In nucleotides, the sequence is TGCGCCAGCAGCTCCGGAGGGGGGGACTACAATGAGCAGTTCTTC.